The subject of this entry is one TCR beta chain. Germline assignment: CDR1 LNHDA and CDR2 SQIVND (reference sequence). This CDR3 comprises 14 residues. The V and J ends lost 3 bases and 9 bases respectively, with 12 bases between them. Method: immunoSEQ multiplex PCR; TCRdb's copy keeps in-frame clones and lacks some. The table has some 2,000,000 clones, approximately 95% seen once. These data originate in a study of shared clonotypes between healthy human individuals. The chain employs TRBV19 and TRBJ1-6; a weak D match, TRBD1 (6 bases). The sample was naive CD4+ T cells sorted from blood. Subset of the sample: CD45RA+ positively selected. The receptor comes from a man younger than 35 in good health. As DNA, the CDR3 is TGTGCCAGTAGTATGGGGGGGCTTGGTTCACCCCTCCACTTT. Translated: CASSMGGLGSPLHF.